The present T cell receptor (beta chain) was sequenced within a study of patients and donors after allogeneic stem cell transplantation. In its sample, this clonotype was seen many times. The germline V and J ends were trimmed by 3 bases and 0 bases, with 10 bases remaining between them. Germline V gives CDR1 SQVTM, CDR2 ANQGSEA. The CDR3 loop spans 14 amino acids. TCRdb redid the calling of the RT-PCR reads with MiXCR, one entry per CDR3 protein. The sample lists 150,000 to 200,000 distinct CDR3 sequences; approximately 24% were seen once. The sample consisted of blood, either unsorted or a sorted T cell fraction (not recorded which). The sequence was collected from a human donor who was either an allogeneic HSCT recipient or a stem cell or donor lymphocyte infusion donor (not recorded which). It is not recorded whose cells these are; they may come from a transplant donor. This chain joins TRBV29-1 and TRBJ2-3; no definite D call. The CDR3 DNA reads TGCAGCGTTGAGGGCAGCTTAAGCACAGATACGCAGTATTTT. It encodes CSVEGSLSTDTQYF.